A single sample gave rise to the 4 T cell receptor beta chains below, sequenced in a study of blood T cell repertoires in COVID-19. Generated by immunoSEQ multiplex PCR, the TCRdb table keeps only in-frame clones and is missing some. The sample records more than 250,000 clones, approximately 85% being singletons. Sequencing used peripheral blood. The receptors derive from a human donor in a cohort sampled during active COVID-19.

The J gene is TRBJ2-7, the V gene TRBV28, with 11 bases matching TRBD2. Trimming cost V 6 bases and J 7 bases; bases outside gene matches: 14. In germline, CDR1 is MDHEN, CDR2 SYDVKM. This CDR3 contains 16 residues. The chain's CDR3 is CASRPQTSGIFGEQYF. The CDR3 DNA follows: TGTGCCAGCAGACCTCAGACTAGCGGGATATTTGGTGAGCAGTACTTC. The full variable domain, its missing parts supplied by reference TRBV28 and TRBJ2-7, is DVKVTQSSRYLVKRTGEKVFLECVQDMDHENMFWYRQDPGLGLRLIYFSYDVKMKEKGDIPEGYSVSREKKERFSLILESASTNQTSMYLCASRPQTSGIFGEQYFGPGTRLTVT.

The genes are TRBV29-1 and TRBJ2-7; TRBD2 aligns across 9 bases. The V gene end was trimmed by 5 bases and the J gene end by 3 bases; junction bases not matched to a gene: 8. The CDR3 totals 14 residues. Per the germline V gene, CDR1 is SQVTM and CDR2 is ANQGSEA. The chain's CDR3 is CSVFGGGAGYEQYF. The CDR3 DNA reads TGCAGCGTTTTCGGCGGGGGGGCTGGCTACGAGCAGTACTTC.

This clone is a singleton in its sample. V is TRBV6-6 and J is TRBJ2-7; 11 bases are a match to TRBD2. The CDR3 extends over 15 amino acids. J was trimmed by 6 bases and V by 0 bases; bases with no gene match: 4. Germline-derived CDR1 and CDR2 are MNHNY and SVGAGI (reference sequence). The CDR3 DNA is TGTGCCAGCAGTTACTCTCTAGCGGGAGGTAGCGAGCAGTACTTC. This sequence encodes CASSYSLAGGSEQYF.

The chain joins TRBV5-1 to TRBJ2-7, with D tentatively TRBD1 (5 bases). Trimming shortened V by 4 bases and J by 2 bases, and 16 bases separated the two germline ends. The CDR3 length is 15 residues. Germline V gives CDR1 SGHRS, CDR2 YFSETQ. The CDR3 DNA is TGCGCCAGCAGCCGAGACGGTGACAGTACCTACGAGCAGTACTTC. Protein product: CASSRDGDSTYEQYF.